One and the same sample provided the 28 T cell receptor beta chains below, sequenced in a study of molecular identifiers for immune sequencing clone quantification. TCRdb re-called the PCR reads with MiXCR, one entry per CDR3 protein. The data show some 65,000 distinct CDR3 sequences, roughly 20% seen once. Sequencing was carried out using naive CD8+ T cells from blood, with Jurkat cell RNA spiked in. The sample's subset: FACS-sorted CD8+CD4-CCR7+CD45RA+ naive T cells. These receptors were obtained from a human donor in good health. Some libraries in this study had Jurkat cell RNA spiked in.

This clonotype was seen at least ten times. The rearrangement uses TRBV6-6 and TRBJ1-2; unclear D gene. The CDR3 is 16 residues long. The germline CDR1 and CDR2 sequences are MNHNY and SVGAGI (reference sequence). Trimming stripped 6 bases from V and 4 bases from J, with 21 bases between. Here the CDR3 reads CASSNTQPARIYGYTF. The CDR3 nucleotides are TGTGCCAGCAGCAACACCCAACCGGCCAGGATCTATGGCTACACCTTC.

With respect to this clonotype: A much larger clone is a single base away; this may be a read error. V gene TRBV6-5 combines with J gene TRBJ2-3; D remains unclear. The CDR3 is made up of 17 amino acids. Germline CDR1 MNHEY, CDR2 SVGAGI. CDR3 sequence (DNA): TGTGCCAGCAGTTACTCAAACATAAAGGCGGCCCCAGATACGCAGGATTTT. Residues: CASSYSNIKAAPDTQDF.

In the case of this clonotype: This may arise from a read error, as a much more abundant clone is one base away. This chain links TRBV19 with TRBJ1-5; TRBD1 is a possible D gene (6 bases). With 2 bases removed from V and 4 bases from J, the gap between germline ends came to 12 bases. The CDR3 consists of 15 residues. Germline V CDR1 and CDR2: LNHDA, SQIVND (reference sequence). The DNA for the CDR3 is TGTGCCAGTAGTATAAGCCTGGACAGTAATCAGCCCCAGCATTTT. It is translated as CASSISLDSNQPQHF.

The rearrangement joins TRBV5-4 to TRBJ2-1; no clear D gene. The CDR3 has 13 amino acids. V was trimmed by 4 bases and J by 7 bases, leaving 12 bases between them. CDR1 is SGHNT, CDR2 YYREEE, per germline (reference sequence). The CDR3 region is CASSRSAGNEQFF. The DNA of the CDR3 is TGTGCCAGCAGCCGATCAGCAGGAAATGAGCAGTTCTTC.

This clonotype was found once. This could be a read error, since a much larger clone is one nucleotide away. The J gene is TRBJ2-1, the V gene TRBV3-1; 9 bases are a match to TRBD1. Germline values: CDR1 LGHDT, CDR2 YNNKEL (reference sequence). The CDR3 extends over 17 amino acids. The CDR3, as DNA: TGTGCCGGCAGCCAAGCCCTCAAGACAGGGGGGGACAATGAGCAGTTCTTC. This translates into CAGSQALKTGGDNEQFF.

About this clonotype itself: A much larger clone is a single base away; this may be a read error. The missing conserved phenylalanine or tryptophan at the end of this CDR3 makes a read error likely. The rearrangement links TRBV27 to TRBJ2-7, with D hard to call. The germline V gene encodes CDR1 MNHEY and CDR2 SMNVEV (reference sequence). The CDR3 totals 14 residues. V was shortened by 2 bases and J by 0 bases, with 8 bases between the two germline ends. In nucleotides, the CDR3 is TGTGCCAGCAGTTTAACCGTTAGCTCCTACGAGCAGTACTCC. This translates into CASSLTVSSYEQYS.

This clonotype showed up just a few times. The genes are TRBV20-1 and TRBJ2-1; D not certain. Germline CDR1 and CDR2: DFQATT and SNEGSKA (reference sequence). The V end lost 5 bases, the J end lost 3 bases, and 11 bases lay between the germline ends. This CDR3 comprises 13 residues. CDR3 residues: CSAFGPHYNEQFF. CDR3 in DNA: TGCAGTGCTTTTGGACCACACTACAATGAGCAGTTCTTC.

A few counts support this clonotype. V usage is TRBV12-3 or TRBV12-4 and J usage is TRBJ2-1, with D possibly matching TRBD2 (6 bases). The CDR3 runs 13 residues. V gave up 6 bases and J gave up 7 bases, with 13 bases separating them. This chain's CDR3 is CASRPAGWNEQFF. The DNA for the CDR3 is TGTGCCAGCAGGCCGGCGGGGTGGAATGAGCAGTTCTTC.

The sample holds many counts of this clonotype. The chain couples TRBV15 to TRBJ2-7; D is unresolved. This CDR3 region has 14 residues. The V end lost 0 bases, the J end lost 3 bases, and 9 bases lay between the germline ends. Germline V gene data show CDR1 as LNHNV and CDR2 as YYDKDF (reference sequence). CDR3 sequence (DNA): TGTGCCACCAGCAGAGATCCGGCCTACTACGAGCAGTACTTC. Protein: CATSRDPAYYEQYF.

This clonotype was observed many times. The V and J genes are TRBV18 and TRBJ2-3; possibly TRBD1 for D (7 bases). CDR1 and CDR2 (germline): KGHSH, LQKENI. The CDR3 is made up of 14 amino acids. V was clipped by 6 bases and J by 4 bases, with 14 bases between them. DNA of the CDR3: TGTGCCAGCTCCCAGGGGGGCCGGGCAGATACGCAGTATTTT. Residues: CASSQGGRADTQYF.

As regards this clonotype: It may be a read error: a sequence one base away is much more abundant. V usage is TRBV7-9 and J usage is TRBJ1-1, with D unclear. CDR1 is SEHNR and CDR2 is FQNEAQ in the germline V gene (reference sequence). V lost 2 bases, J lost 4 bases, and 14 bases lay in between. The CDR3 has 15 residues. The CDR3 DNA sequence: TGTGCCAGCAGCTTATCGGACTATATTAGCACTGAAGCTTTCTTT. It specifies CASSLSDYISTEAFF.

The rearrangement uses TRBV6-5 and TRBJ1-4; 9 bases line up with TRBD1. Germline CDR1 reads MNHEY; CDR2 reads SVGAGI. The CDR3 is made up of 15 amino acids. The V gene end was trimmed by 6 bases and the J gene end by 2 bases; junction bases not matched to a gene: 4. For the CDR3, the DNA is TGTGCCAGCAGGTTTGGACAGGGGACTAATGAAAAACTGTTTTTT. Translating gives CASRFGQGTNEKLFF.

As to this clonotype: A read error is possible here, since a much larger clone lies one base away. This chain joins TRBV29-1 and TRBJ2-1, with 9 bases lining up with TRBD2. Germline V gene lookup returns CDR1 SQVTM and CDR2 ANQGSEA. There are 13 residues in the CDR3. The DNA of the CDR3 is TGCGGCGTTGCGGGAGGGCCTAATAATGAGCAGTTCTTC. Translation: CGVAGGPNNEQFF.

This clonotype was observed at least ten times. The chain carries TRBV7-2 and TRBJ2-3; unclear D gene. V was shortened by 1 base and J by 4 bases, with 6 bases between the two germline ends. This CDR3 region has 13 residues. The germline CDR1 and CDR2 sequences are SGHTA and FQGNSA. Here the CDR3 reads CASSLDPPDTQYF. In DNA form, the CDR3 reads TGTGCCAGCAGCTTAGATCCTCCAGATACGCAGTATTTT. The variable domain in full, completed from reference TRBV7-2 and TRBJ2-3, reads GAGVSQSPSNKVTEKGKDVELRCDPISGHTALYWYRQSLGQGLEFLIYFQGNSAPDKSGLPSDRFSAERTGGSVSTLTIQRTQQEDSAVYLCASSLDPPDTQYFGPGTRLTVL.

The chain carries TRBV21-1 and TRBJ1-2. TRBV21-1 is a pseudogene segment. This CDR3 is 14 amino acids long. The CDR3 reads CASSKEGWAYGYTF. In DNA, the CDR3 is TGTGCCAGCAGCAAAGAGGGCTGGGCCTATGGCTACACCTTC.

This clonotype was detected many times. The chain has TRBV20-1 and TRBJ2-2, with D maybe TRBD2 (5 bases). Germline-derived CDR1 and CDR2 are DFQATT and SNEGSKA (reference sequence). CDR3 length: 16 residues. The V end was cut by 0 bases, the J end by 2 bases, with 13 bases between. The CDR3 is CSARDVGETNTGELFF. The DNA for the CDR3 is TGCAGTGCTAGAGACGTGGGAGAGACCAACACCGGGGAGCTGTTTTTT.

This clonotype was observed many times. CDR3 in amino acids: CSVVGRASEQYF. The CDR3 DNA reads TGCAGCGTTGTGGGGAGGGCATCCGAGCAGTACTTC. V is TRBV29-1 and J is TRBJ2-7, with 7 bases matching TRBD2. V shed 4 bases and J 6 bases; nucleotides not matched to a gene: 6. This CDR3 is 12 amino acids long. The germline V gene encodes CDR1 SQVTM and CDR2 ANQGSEA.

Ten or more counts support this clonotype. The rearrangement links TRBV20-1 to TRBJ2-7, with TRBD2 matching over 8 bases. This CDR3 comprises 15 residues. Germline-derived CDR1 and CDR2 are DFQATT and SNEGSKA (reference sequence). V shed 0 bases, J shed 0 bases, and the junction held 4 bases outside the gene matches. CDR3 in amino acids: CSARDRSGSSYEQYF. CDR3 nucleotides: TGCAGTGCTAGAGATAGAAGCGGGAGCTCCTACGAGCAGTACTTC.

There are many counts of this clonotype. This chain joins TRBV11-2 and TRBJ2-3, with a possible D match to TRBD1 (6 bases). Germline CDR1 SGHAT, CDR2 FQNNGV. This CDR3 is 22 amino acids long. V shed 4 bases and J shed 6 bases, with 38 bases lying between them. CDR3 sequence (DNA): TGTGCCAGCAGCTCATGGCCTGATTGGGACAAACCAACCTCGACTCCCAGCGATACGCAGTATTTT. Translating it yields CASSSWPDWDKPTSTPSDTQYF.

This clonotype was seen at least ten times. The J gene is TRBJ1-2, the V gene TRBV28; no definite D call. V was pared by 5 bases and J by 8 bases, with 9 bases between. The CDR3 covers 11 residues. Germline V lookup: CDR1 MDHEN, CDR2 SYDVKM. CDR3 loop: CASSQVWGYTF. The CDR3 coding sequence is TGTGCCAGCAGTCAGGTCTGGGGCTACACCTTC.

This sequence joins TRBV13 and TRBJ2-4; D is ambiguous. The CDR3 length is 16 residues. Trimming removed 2 bases at V and 0 bases at J, with 11 bases between. Looked up from germline, CDR1 is PRHDT and CDR2 is FYEKMQ (reference sequence). This chain's CDR3 is CASSLLTEQAKNIQYF. CDR3 coding DNA: TGTGCCAGCAGCTTATTAACGGAGCAAGCCAAAAACATTCAGTACTTC.

Turning to this clonotype: The missing conserved phenylalanine or tryptophan at the end of this CDR3 makes a read error likely. The chain carries TRBV20-1 and TRBJ2-3; 7 bases line up with TRBD2. V dropped 3 bases and J dropped 3; count of bases not matched to a gene: 3. The CDR3 is 13 amino acids. Germline lookup yields CDR1 DFQATT and CDR2 SNEGSKA (reference sequence). As DNA, the CDR3 is TGCAGTGCTAGCGGGAGGAGGACAGATACGCAGTATTTA. Protein: CSASGRRTDTQYL.

This clonotype was detected ten times or more. The chain carries TRBV27 and TRBJ2-3; D is uncertain. The CDR3 totals 13 residues. Trimming pared 2 bases from V and 6 bases from J, leaving 9 bases between. Germline-derived CDR1 and CDR2 are MNHEY and SMNVEV (reference sequence). This CDR3 reads CASSLLADDTQYF. CDR3 nucleotide sequence: TGTGCCAGCAGTTTACTCGCCGACGATACGCAGTATTTT.

This clonotype was counted many times. The V gene is TRBV20-1, the J gene TRBJ2-2; no reliable D call. V lost 0 bases and J 4 bases, leaving 12 bases between the germline ends. The CDR3 is 15 amino acids. Per the germline V gene, CDR1 is DFQATT and CDR2 is SNEGSKA (reference sequence). Here the CDR3 reads CSARDWAQSTGELFF. In nucleotides, the CDR3 is TGCAGTGCTAGAGACTGGGCTCAGAGCACCGGGGAGCTGTTTTTT.

This clonotype was detected ten times or more. The chain combines TRBV2 with TRBJ2-3, with D perhaps TRBD1 (5 bases). Germline-derived CDR1 and CDR2 are SNHLY and FYNNEI. Deletions cut 7 bases from V and 4 bases from J, with 9 bases between. The CDR3 contains 12 residues. CDR3 residues: CASKGEPDTQYF. The CDR3 region has the DNA TGTGCCAGCAAAGGGGAACCAGATACGCAGTATTTT.

Worth noting for this clonotype: It may be a read error: a sequence one base away is much more abundant. The CDR3 does not close with the conserved phenylalanine or tryptophan, likely indicating a read error. V is TRBV29-1 and J is TRBJ2-7; 12 bases match TRBD2. This CDR3 is 15 amino acids long. Looked up from germline, CDR1 is SQVTM and CDR2 is ANQGSEA. J lost 2 bases, V lost 1 base, and 3 bases had no gene match. The CDR3 nucleotides read TGCAGCGTTGAAGCTCGACTAGCGGGAGCCTACGAGCAGTACTCC. It yields the protein CSVEARLAGAYEQYS.

This clonotype was found a few times. The chain recombines TRBV27 with TRBJ2-7; D assignment may be TRBD1 or TRBD2 (5 bases each). The CDR3 length is 14 residues. Trimming stripped 2 bases from V and 5 bases from J, with 13 bases between. In germline, CDR1 is MNHEY, CDR2 SMNVEV (reference sequence). CDR3 loop: CASSLTGTLNEQYF. For the CDR3, the DNA is TGTGCCAGCAGTTTAACCGGGACGTTAAACGAGCAGTACTTC.

A word on this clonotype: Possible read error: a much larger clone is one base away. The gene calls are TRBV6-5 and TRBJ1-1; 7 bases are a match to TRBD1. After removal of 11 bases from V and 3 bases from J, the junction contained 18 bases not matched to a gene. This CDR3 region has 16 residues. Germline V gene data show CDR1 as MNHEY and CDR2 as SVGAGI. CDR3 nucleotide sequence: TGTGCCTGCAACTACCGCGGCGACAGGGCGGACACTGAAGCTTTCTTT. It translates to CACNYRGDRADTEAFF.